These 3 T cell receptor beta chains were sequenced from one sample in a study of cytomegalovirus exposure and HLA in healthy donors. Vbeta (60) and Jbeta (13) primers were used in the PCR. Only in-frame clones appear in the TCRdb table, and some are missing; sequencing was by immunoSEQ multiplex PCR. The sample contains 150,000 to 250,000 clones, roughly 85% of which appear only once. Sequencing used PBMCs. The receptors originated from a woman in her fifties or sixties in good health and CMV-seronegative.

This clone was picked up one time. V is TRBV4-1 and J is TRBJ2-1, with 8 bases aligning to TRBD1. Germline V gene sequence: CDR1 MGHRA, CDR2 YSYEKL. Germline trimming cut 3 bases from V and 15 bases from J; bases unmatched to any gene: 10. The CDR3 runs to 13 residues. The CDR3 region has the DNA TGCGCCAGCAGCCAGGCCGCCGGGACAGGTTCGTTCTTC. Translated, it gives CASSQAAGTGSFF.

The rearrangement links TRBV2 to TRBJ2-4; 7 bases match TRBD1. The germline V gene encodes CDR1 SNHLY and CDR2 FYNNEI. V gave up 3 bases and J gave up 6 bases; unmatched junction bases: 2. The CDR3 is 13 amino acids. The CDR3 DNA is TGTGCCAGCAGTGATCAGGGGGTAAACATTCAGTACTTC. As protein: CASSDQGVNIQYF.

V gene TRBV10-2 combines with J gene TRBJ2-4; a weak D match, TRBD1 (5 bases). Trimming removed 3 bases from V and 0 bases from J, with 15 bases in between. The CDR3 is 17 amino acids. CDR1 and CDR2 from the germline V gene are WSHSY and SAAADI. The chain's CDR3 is CASSDPTGVLAKNIQYF. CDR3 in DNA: TGCGCCAGCAGTGACCCCACAGGAGTTCTAGCCAAAAACATTCAGTACTTC.